The 25 T cell receptor beta chains below all came from one sample that was sequenced in a study of radiotherapy plus CTLA-4 blockade in lung cancer. This table comes from immunoSEQ multiplex PCR, and its TCRdb copy is limited to in-frame clones, with some not included. The sample lists more than 55,000 clones; around 80% were seen once. Specimen: peripheral blood, collected from a patient treated with radiotherapy plus ipilimumab. Receptors originate from a human donor with non-small cell lung cancer who had a partial response to radiotherapy plus ipilimumab.

J is TRBJ1-6 and V is TRBV25-1; 10 nucleotides align to TRBD1. V shed 1 base and J 7 bases; nucleotides not matched to a gene: 10. The CDR3 loop spans 18 amino acids. Germline assignment: CDR1 MGHDK and CDR2 SYGVNS. This chain's CDR3 is CASSEFTGTGVRNSPLHF. Here the CDR3 DNA reads TGTGCCAGCAGTGAATTCACCGGGACAGGGGTAAGGAATTCACCCCTCCACTTT.

V and J are TRBV7-2 and TRBJ2-5, with 8 bases identical to TRBD2. V lost 5 bases to trimming and J lost 5 bases; unmatched junction nucleotides: 16. Germline V gives CDR1 SGHTA, CDR2 FQGNSA. The CDR3 covers 17 residues. The chain's CDR3 is CASSPRGWGGGPETQYF. CDR3 in DNA: TGTGCCAGCAGCCCTAGGGGATGGGGCGGGGGGCCTGAGACCCAGTACTTC.

The chain joins TRBV9 to TRBJ2-7; D perhaps matches TRBD1 (6 bases). V lost 4 bases to trimming and J lost 0 bases, with 11 bases between them. Germline CDR1 is SGDLS and CDR2 is YYNGEE. This CDR3 is built from 14 residues. The CDR3 DNA reads as TGTGCCAGCAGCACCCGACAGGACTCCTACGAGCAGTACTTC. This codes for CASSTRQDSYEQYF.

About this clone itself: Other DNA sequences in this specimen translate into the identical CDR3. The chain links TRBV19 to TRBJ2-2, with D maybe TRBD2 (6 bases). Germline assignment: CDR1 LNHDA and CDR2 SQIVND (reference sequence). This CDR3 has 14 amino acids. Trimming took 3 bases from V and 3 from J, leaving 8 bases between them. CDR3 DNA sequence: TGTGCCAGTAGTATGGGGGGAGACACCGGGGAGCTGTTTTTT. Encoded protein: CASSMGGDTGELFF.

The gene calls are TRBV9 and TRBJ1-3, with 10 bases fitting TRBD1. In germline, CDR1 is SGDLS, CDR2 YYNGEE. CDR3 size: 18 residues. Trimming took 2 bases from V and 3 from J; bases not matched to a gene: 11. DNA of the CDR3: TGTGCCAGCAGCGTTTATCACCGGTGGACAGGGGGTGGAAACACCATATATTTT. It specifies CASSVYHRWTGGGNTIYF.

The J gene is TRBJ2-5, the V gene TRBV7-6, with 8 bases matching TRBD1. CDR1 and CDR2 from the germline V gene are SGHVS and FNYEAQ. Trimming at V came to 1 base and at J to 5 bases, leaving 6 bases not matched to a gene. The CDR3 runs to 15 residues. The CDR3 is CASSLGQGAGETQYF. The CDR3 coding sequence is TGTGCCAGCAGCTTAGGTCAGGGGGCAGGGGAGACCCAGTACTTC.

This clone appeared a few times. In nucleotides, the CDR3 is TGTGCCAGCAGCGCTACAGGGACAGATACGCAGTATTTT. It encodes CASSATGTDTQYF. This sequence joins TRBV7-3 and TRBJ2-3; maybe TRBD1 (6 bases). The CDR3 totals 13 residues. Germline values: CDR1 SGHTA, CDR2 FQGTGA. Trimming removed 5 bases from V and 3 bases from J, with 9 bases in between. Using reference TRBV7-3 and TRBJ2-3 for the parts outside the CDR3, the full variable domain is GAGVSQTPSNKVTEKGKYVELRCDPISGHTALYWYRQSLGQGPEFLIYFQGTGAADDSGLPNDRFFAVRPEGSVSTLKIQRTERGDSAVYLCASSATGTDTQYFGPGTRLTVL.

V gene TRBV6-5 combines with J gene TRBJ2-1; tentatively, D is TRBD1 (5 bases). This CDR3 region has 14 residues. Between the trimmed V and J ends, which lost 5 bases and 4 bases, there was a span of 12 bases. The germline gives CDR1 MNHEY, CDR2 SVGAGI. The CDR3 is CASSPSTAYNEQFF. The CDR3 DNA follows: TGTGCCAGCAGTCCATCGACAGCGTACAATGAGCAGTTCTTC.

The genes are TRBV29-1 and TRBJ2-7; 11 nucleotides match TRBD2. The V gene's germline CDR1 is SQVTM and CDR2 ANQGSEA. The CDR3 totals 13 residues. With 5 bases clipped from V and 3 bases from J, the junction kept 3 bases outside the gene matches. The CDR3, as DNA: TGCAGCGTTCCCGGGACTAGCGGCTACGAGCAGTACTTC. This sequence encodes CSVPGTSGYEQYF.

The rearrangement links TRBV7-3 to TRBJ2-3; D not resolved. Germline V gene data show CDR1 as SGHTA and CDR2 as FQGTGA. The CDR3 spans 14 residues. V dropped 1 base and J dropped 6 bases, with 11 bases sitting between them. Here the CDR3 DNA reads TGTGCCAGCAGCTTAAGATTGGGCCGGGATACGCAGTATTTT. It encodes CASSLRLGRDTQYF.

The rearrangement links TRBV7-9 to TRBJ1-2; unclear D gene. Looked up from germline, CDR1 is SEHNR and CDR2 is FQNEAQ (reference sequence). The V and J ends lost 3 bases and 8 bases respectively, with 10 bases between them. The CDR3 contains 12 residues. CDR3 nucleotide sequence: TGTGCCAGCAGCTTTCCCGAAGCCGGCTACACCTTC. Translating it yields CASSFPEAGYTF.

The genes are TRBV2 and TRBJ2-5; D is perhaps TRBD2 (6 bases). Trimming left V 9 bases short and J 4 bases short, with 24 bases between. CDR1 SNHLY and CDR2 FYNNEI come from the germline V gene. CDR3 size: 16 residues. CDR3 protein: CASRGGTRVRGETQYF. CDR3 nucleotide sequence: TGTGCCAGTCGGGGCGGGACTCGAGTTCGCGGAGAGACCCAGTACTTC.

The chain combines TRBV2 with TRBJ1-2; D is perhaps TRBD1 (6 bases). The germline V gene encodes CDR1 SNHLY and CDR2 FYNNEI. Deletions cut 6 bases from V and 8 bases from J, with 19 bases between. This CDR3 spans 14 amino acids. CDR3: CASSNPLGARGYTF. CDR3 DNA: TGTGCCAGCAGCAACCCGTTGGGGGCAAGGGGCTACACCTTC.

This chain connects TRBV11-2 to TRBJ2-1; maybe TRBD2 (6 bases). Trimming removed 0 bases at V and 8 bases at J, with 14 bases between. The CDR3 covers 15 residues. In germline, CDR1 is SGHAT, CDR2 FQNNGV. This CDR3 is CASSLDYTSFHEQFF. DNA of the CDR3: TGTGCCAGCAGCTTAGATTATACTAGCTTCCATGAGCAGTTCTTC.

The J gene is TRBJ2-5, the V gene TRBV7-9; 8 bases are a match to TRBD2. Trimming cost V 5 bases and J 5 bases; bases outside gene matches: 10. The germline CDR1 and CDR2 sequences are SEHNR and FQNEAQ (reference sequence). The CDR3 has 15 residues. The CDR3 DNA reads as TGTGCCAGCAGCCCAACGCCTAGCGGGTGGGAGACCCAGTACTTC. Translation: CASSPTPSGWETQYF. The variable domain in full, with the rest retrieved from reference TRBV7-9 and TRBJ2-5, is DTGVSQNPRHKITKRGQNVTFRCDPISEHNRLYWYRQTLGQGPEFLTYFQNEAQLEKSRLLSDRFSAERPKGSFSTLEIQRTEQGDSAMYLCASSPTPSGWETQYFGPGTRLLVL.

This chain links TRBV6-6 with TRBJ1-1; D might be TRBD1 (6 bases). CDR1 is MNHNY and CDR2 is SVGAGI in the germline V gene (reference sequence). V was clipped by 7 bases and J by 4 bases, with 16 bases between them. The CDR3 extends over 14 amino acids. The CDR3, as DNA: TGTGCCAGCACTAAACAGGGACGGGGCACTGAAGCTTTCTTT. Its protein is CASTKQGRGTEAFF.

This chain uses TRBV27 with TRBJ1-2; 8 bases fit TRBD1. Germline V gene sequence: CDR1 MNHEY, CDR2 SMNVEV (reference sequence). The ends lost 3 bases at V and 7 bases at J; junction bases unmatched: 4. This CDR3 contains 13 residues. CDR3 sequence (DNA): TGTGCCAGCAGTTTCCAGGGGGCGGGTGGCTACACCTTC. It yields the protein CASSFQGAGGYTF.

V is TRBV7-6 and J is TRBJ2-5; TRBD1 agrees at 10 bases. Germline-derived CDR1 and CDR2 are SGHVS and FNYEAQ. The CDR3 contains 14 residues. V shed 2 bases, J shed 4 bases, and the junction held 1 base outside the gene matches. In nucleotides, the CDR3 is TGTGCCAGCAGCTTACGGACAGGGGGAGAGACCCAGTACTTC. Translating gives CASSLRTGGETQYF.

This sequence joins TRBV28 and TRBJ1-4, with D possibly matching TRBD1 (5 bases). The germline V and J ends were trimmed by 5 bases and 8 bases, with 24 bases remaining between them. CDR1 is MDHEN and CDR2 is SYDVKM in the germline V gene. There are 17 residues in the CDR3. The CDR3 region has the DNA TGTGCCAGCAGTCCCACCGCTACAGGTTTGAGTCGAGAAAAACTGTTTTTT. As protein: CASSPTATGLSREKLFF. The whole variable domain, remainder taken from reference TRBV28 and TRBJ1-4, is DVKVTQSSRYLVKRTGEKVFLECVQDMDHENMFWYRQDPGLGLRLIYFSYDVKMKEKGDIPEGYSVSREKKERFSLILESASTNQTSMYLCASSPTATGLSREKLFFGSGTQLSVL.

This clone was detected a few times. The chain recombines TRBV11-2 with TRBJ1-1, with TRBD1 matching 8 bases. Losses at the gene ends were 4 bases for V and 5 bases for J; bases not matched to a gene: 15. CDR1 is SGHAT, CDR2 FQNNGV, per germline. This CDR3 contains 17 residues. The CDR3 here is CASSYGAGGEAYTEAFF. The CDR3 region has the DNA TGTGCCAGCAGCTACGGGGCAGGGGGCGAGGCGTATACTGAAGCTTTCTTT.

This clone occurred once. V usage is TRBV10-3 and J usage is TRBJ2-7, with TRBD1 matching 8 bases. The germline CDR1 and CDR2 sequences are ENHRY and SYGVKD. The CDR3 is 13 amino acids. The V and J ends lost 7 bases and 2 bases, in that order; junction bases with no gene match: 4. The CDR3 loop is CAITGTGPYEQYF. The CDR3 bases are TGTGCCATCACCGGGACAGGTCCCTACGAGCAGTACTTC.

The chain employs TRBV6-5 and TRBJ2-3, with D tentatively TRBD1 (5 bases). The CDR3 extends over 13 amino acids. Trimming cost V 8 bases and J 1 base, with 10 bases left between them. The V gene's germline CDR1 is MNHEY and CDR2 SVGAGI. CDR3 residues: CASSIGGTDTQYF. CDR3 in DNA: TGTGCCAGCTCGATAGGGGGCACAGATACGCAGTATTTT.

This clone was picked up a small number of times. This sequence joins TRBV10-2 and TRBJ2-2, with 7 bases matching TRBD1. The V and J ends lost 7 bases and 7 bases, in that order; junction bases with no gene match: 3. CDR3 length: 12 residues. Germline-derived CDR1 and CDR2 are WSHSY and SAAADI. CDR3: CASKGADGELFF. CDR3 DNA sequence: TGCGCCAGCAAGGGGGCTGACGGGGAGCTGTTTTTT.

The rearrangement links TRBV5-1 to TRBJ2-1; 10 nucleotides agree with TRBD2. The CDR3 is 14 amino acids. The junction had 5 bases not matched to a gene; V was cut back by 3 bases and J by 8 bases. Germline CDR1 and CDR2: SGHRS and YFSETQ. The CDR3 coding sequence is TGCGCCAGCAGCTCCAGCGGGGGGGCCTATGAGCAGTTCTTC. This gives the protein CASSSSGGAYEQFF.

This chain's CDR3 is CASSESLSGTVSVEQFF. The CDR3 DNA is TGTGCCAGCAGCGAAAGCCTCTCCGGGACAGTCTCGGTTGAGCAGTTCTTC. The V and J genes are TRBV9 and TRBJ2-1; 7 bases align to TRBD1. Germline V lookup: CDR1 SGDLS, CDR2 YYNGEE. The CDR3 is 17 residues long. Losses at the gene ends were 3 bases for V and 9 bases for J; bases not matched to a gene: 18.